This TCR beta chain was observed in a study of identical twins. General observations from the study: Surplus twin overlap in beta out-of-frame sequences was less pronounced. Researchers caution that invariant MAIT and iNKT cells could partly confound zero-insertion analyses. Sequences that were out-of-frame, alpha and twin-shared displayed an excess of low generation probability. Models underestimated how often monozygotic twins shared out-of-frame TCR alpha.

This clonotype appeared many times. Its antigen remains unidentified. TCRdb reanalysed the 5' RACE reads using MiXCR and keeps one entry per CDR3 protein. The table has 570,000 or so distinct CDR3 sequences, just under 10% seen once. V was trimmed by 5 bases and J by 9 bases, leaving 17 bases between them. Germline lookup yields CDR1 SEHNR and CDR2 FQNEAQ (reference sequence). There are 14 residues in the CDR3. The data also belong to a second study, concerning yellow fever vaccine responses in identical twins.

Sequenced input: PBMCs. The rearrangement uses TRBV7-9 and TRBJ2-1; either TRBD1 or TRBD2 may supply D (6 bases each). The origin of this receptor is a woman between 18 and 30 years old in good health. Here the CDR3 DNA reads TGTGCCAGCAGCACCAAGGTGGGGGGCTTTGAGCAGTTCTTC. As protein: CASSTKVGGFEQFF. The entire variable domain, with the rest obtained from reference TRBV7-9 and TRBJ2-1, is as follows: DTGVSQNPRHKITKRGQNVTFRCDPISEHNRLYWYRQTLGQGPEFLTYFQNEAQLEKSRLLSDRFSAERPKGSFSTLEIQRTEQGDSAMYLCASSTKVGGFEQFFGPGTRLTVL.